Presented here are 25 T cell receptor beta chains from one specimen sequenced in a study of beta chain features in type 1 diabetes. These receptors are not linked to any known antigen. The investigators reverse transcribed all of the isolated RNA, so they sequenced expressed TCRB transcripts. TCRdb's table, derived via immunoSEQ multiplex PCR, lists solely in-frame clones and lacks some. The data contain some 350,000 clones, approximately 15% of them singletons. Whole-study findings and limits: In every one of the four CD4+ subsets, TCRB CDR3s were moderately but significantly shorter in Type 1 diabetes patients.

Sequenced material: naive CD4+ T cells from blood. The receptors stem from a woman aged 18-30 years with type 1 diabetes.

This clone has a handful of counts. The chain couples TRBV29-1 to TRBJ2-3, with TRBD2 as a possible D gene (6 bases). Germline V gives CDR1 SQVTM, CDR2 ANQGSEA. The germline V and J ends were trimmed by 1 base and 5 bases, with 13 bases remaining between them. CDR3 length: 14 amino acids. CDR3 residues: CSVEARLARDTQYF. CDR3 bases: TGCAGCGTTGAAGCCCGCCTAGCGAGAGATACGCAGTATTTT.

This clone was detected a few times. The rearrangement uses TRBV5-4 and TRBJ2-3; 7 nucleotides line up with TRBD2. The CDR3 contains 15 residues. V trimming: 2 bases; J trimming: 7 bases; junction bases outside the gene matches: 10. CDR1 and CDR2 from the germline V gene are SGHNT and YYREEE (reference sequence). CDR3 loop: CASSFAGELGNTQYF. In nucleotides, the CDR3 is TGTGCCAGCAGCTTCGCGGGAGAATTGGGAAATACGCAGTATTTT.

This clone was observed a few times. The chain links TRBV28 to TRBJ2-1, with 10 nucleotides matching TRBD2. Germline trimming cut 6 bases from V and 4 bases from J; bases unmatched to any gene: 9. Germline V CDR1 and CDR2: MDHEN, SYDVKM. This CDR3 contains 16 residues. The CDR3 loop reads CASRTLAGGGYNEQFF. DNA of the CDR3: TGTGCCAGCAGGACATTAGCGGGAGGAGGTTACAATGAGCAGTTCTTC. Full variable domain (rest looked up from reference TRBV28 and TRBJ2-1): DVKVTQSSRYLVKRTGEKVFLECVQDMDHENMFWYRQDPGLGLRLIYFSYDVKMKEKGDIPEGYSVSREKKERFSLILESASTNQTSMYLCASRTLAGGGYNEQFFGPGTRLTVL.

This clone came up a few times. This chain's CDR3 is CASSPTGVANTEAFF. The CDR3 DNA reads TGTGCCAGCAGCCCCACGGGGGTGGCGAACACTGAAGCTTTCTTT. The rearrangement links TRBV7-9 to TRBJ1-1; D may be TRBD1 (5 bases). V lost 5 bases and J 1 base, leaving 14 bases between the germline ends. Germline lookup yields CDR1 SEHNR and CDR2 FQNEAQ (reference sequence). The CDR3 spans 15 residues.

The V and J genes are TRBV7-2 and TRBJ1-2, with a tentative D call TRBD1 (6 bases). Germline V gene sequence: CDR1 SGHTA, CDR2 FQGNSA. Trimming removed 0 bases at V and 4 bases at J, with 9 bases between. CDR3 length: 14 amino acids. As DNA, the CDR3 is TGTGCCAGCAGCTTAGCTGCACAGGGCTATGGCTACACCTTC. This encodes CASSLAAQGYGYTF.

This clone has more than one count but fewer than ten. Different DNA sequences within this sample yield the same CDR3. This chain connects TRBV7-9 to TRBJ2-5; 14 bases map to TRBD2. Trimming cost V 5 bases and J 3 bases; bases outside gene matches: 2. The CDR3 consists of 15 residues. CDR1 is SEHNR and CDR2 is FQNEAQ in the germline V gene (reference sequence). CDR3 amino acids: CASSRGLAGEETQYF. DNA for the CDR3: TGTGCCAGCAGCAGGGGACTAGCGGGAGAAGAGACCCAGTACTTC.

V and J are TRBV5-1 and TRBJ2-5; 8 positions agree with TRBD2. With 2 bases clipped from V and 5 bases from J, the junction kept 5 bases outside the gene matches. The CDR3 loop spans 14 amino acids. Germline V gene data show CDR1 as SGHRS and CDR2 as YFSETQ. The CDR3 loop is CASSLQSGSETQYF. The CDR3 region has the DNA TGCGCCAGCAGCTTACAAAGCGGGAGTGAGACCCAGTACTTC.

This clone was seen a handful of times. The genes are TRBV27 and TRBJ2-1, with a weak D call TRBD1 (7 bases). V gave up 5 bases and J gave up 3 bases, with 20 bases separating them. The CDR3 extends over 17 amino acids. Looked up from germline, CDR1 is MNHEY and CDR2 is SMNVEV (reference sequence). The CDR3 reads CASSPYTGEVSYNEQFF. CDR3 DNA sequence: TGTGCCAGCAGTCCGTATACAGGGGAGGTTAGCTACAATGAGCAGTTCTTC.

This CDR3 reads CASREGGYNEQFF. CDR3 DNA sequence: TGTGCCAGCAGGGAGGGTGGTTACAATGAGCAGTTCTTC. This sequence joins TRBV2 and TRBJ2-1; possibly TRBD2 for D (6 bases). CDR1 is SNHLY, CDR2 FYNNEI, per germline. V was trimmed by 6 bases and J by 4 bases, leaving 10 bases between them. The CDR3 sequence is 13 residues long.

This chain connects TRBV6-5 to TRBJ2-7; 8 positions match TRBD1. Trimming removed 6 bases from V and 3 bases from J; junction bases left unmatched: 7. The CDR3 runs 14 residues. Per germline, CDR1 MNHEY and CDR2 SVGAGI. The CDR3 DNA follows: TGTGCCAGCAGGGCAGGGGGCCTTCGCTACGAGCAGTACGTC. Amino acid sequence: CASRAGGLRYEQYV.

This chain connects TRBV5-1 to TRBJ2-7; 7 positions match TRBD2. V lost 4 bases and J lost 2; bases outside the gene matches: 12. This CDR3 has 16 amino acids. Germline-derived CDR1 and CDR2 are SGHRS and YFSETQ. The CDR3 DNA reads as TGCGCCAGCAGCATCACCCCTAGCGGACCAACCTACGAGCAGTACTTC. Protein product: CASSITPSGPTYEQYF. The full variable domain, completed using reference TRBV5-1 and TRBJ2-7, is KAGVTQTPRYLIKTRGQQVTLSCSPISGHRSVSWYQQTPGQGLQFLFEYFSETQRNKGNFPGRFSGRQFSNSRSEMNVSTLELGDSALYLCASSITPSGPTYEQYFGPGTRLTVT.

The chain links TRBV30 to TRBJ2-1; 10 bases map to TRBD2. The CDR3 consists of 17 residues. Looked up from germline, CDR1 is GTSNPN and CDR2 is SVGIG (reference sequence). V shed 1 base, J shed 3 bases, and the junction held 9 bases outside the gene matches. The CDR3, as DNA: TGTGCCTGGAGTGCCCAACGGACTAGCGGCTTCTACAATGAGCAGTTCTTC. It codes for CAWSAQRTSGFYNEQFF.

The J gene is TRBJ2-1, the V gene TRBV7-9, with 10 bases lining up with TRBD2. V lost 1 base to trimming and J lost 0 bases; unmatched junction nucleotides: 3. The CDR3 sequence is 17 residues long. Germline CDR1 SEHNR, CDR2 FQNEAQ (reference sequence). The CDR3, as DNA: TGTGCCAGCAGCTTAGAGCTAGCGGGAGCCTCCTACAATGAGCAGTTCTTC. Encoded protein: CASSLELAGASYNEQFF.

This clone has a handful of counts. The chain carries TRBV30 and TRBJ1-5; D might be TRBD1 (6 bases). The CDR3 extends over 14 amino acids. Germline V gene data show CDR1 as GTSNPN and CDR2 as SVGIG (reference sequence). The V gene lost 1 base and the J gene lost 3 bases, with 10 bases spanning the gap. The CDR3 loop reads CAWSAPGVNQPQHF. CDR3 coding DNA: TGTGCCTGGAGTGCCCCAGGGGTCAATCAGCCCCAGCATTTT.

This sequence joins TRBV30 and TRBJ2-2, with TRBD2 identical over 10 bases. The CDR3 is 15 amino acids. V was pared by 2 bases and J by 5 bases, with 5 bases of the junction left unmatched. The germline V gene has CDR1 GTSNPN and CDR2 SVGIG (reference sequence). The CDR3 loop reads CAWSTSSGSTGELFF. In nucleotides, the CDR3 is TGTGCCTGGAGTACCTCTAGCGGGAGTACCGGGGAGCTGTTTTTT.

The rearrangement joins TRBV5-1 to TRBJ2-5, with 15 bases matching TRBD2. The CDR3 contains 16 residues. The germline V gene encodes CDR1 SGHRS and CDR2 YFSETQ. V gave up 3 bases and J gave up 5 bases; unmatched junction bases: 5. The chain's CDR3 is CASSSGLAGGGETQYF. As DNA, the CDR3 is TGCGCCAGCAGCTCGGGACTAGCGGGAGGTGGCGAGACCCAGTACTTC.

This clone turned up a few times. The CDR3 nucleotides read TGCGCCAGCAGCTTGGGCGGAGGCATACAGGGGATGAACTATGGCTACACCTTC. Protein sequence: CASSLGGGIQGMNYGYTF. The chain uses TRBV5-1 and TRBJ1-2; 7 bases align to TRBD1. Germline V gene sequence: CDR1 SGHRS, CDR2 YFSETQ. CDR3 length: 18 amino acids. The V segment lost 0 bases and the J segment 2 bases; nucleotides outside the gene matches: 13.

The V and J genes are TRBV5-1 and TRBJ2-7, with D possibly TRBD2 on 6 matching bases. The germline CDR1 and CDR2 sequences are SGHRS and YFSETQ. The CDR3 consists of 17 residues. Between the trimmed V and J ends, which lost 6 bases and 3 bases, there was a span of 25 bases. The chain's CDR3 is CASISPGVSVTNYEQYF. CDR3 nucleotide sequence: TGCGCCAGCATTAGTCCGGGAGTTTCTGTGACAAACTACGAGCAGTACTTC.

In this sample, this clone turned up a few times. The CDR3 DNA sequence: TGCGCCAGCAGCTTCCGGGTCTTGAGAGATACGCAGTATTTT. Protein sequence: CASSFRVLRDTQYF. This chain connects TRBV5-1 to TRBJ2-3, with D unresolved. V was shortened by 2 bases and J by 5 bases, with 12 bases between the two germline ends. Germline V gene sequence: CDR1 SGHRS, CDR2 YFSETQ. The CDR3 consists of 14 residues.

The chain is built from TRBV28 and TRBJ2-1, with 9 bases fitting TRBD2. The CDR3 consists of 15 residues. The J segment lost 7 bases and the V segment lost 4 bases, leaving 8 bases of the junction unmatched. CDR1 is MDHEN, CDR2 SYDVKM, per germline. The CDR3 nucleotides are TGTGCCAGCAGTTCGGCGGGAGGGCCAAGGAATGAGCAGTTCTTC. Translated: CASSSAGGPRNEQFF.

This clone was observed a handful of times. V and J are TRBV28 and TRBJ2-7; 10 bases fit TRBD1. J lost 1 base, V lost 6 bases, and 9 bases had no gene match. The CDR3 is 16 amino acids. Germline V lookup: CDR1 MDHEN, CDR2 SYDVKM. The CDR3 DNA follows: TGTGCCAGCAGCCACCGACAGGGGGCCGGGTCCTACGAGCAGTACGTC. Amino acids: CASSHRQGAGSYEQYV.

In DNA, the CDR3 is TGTGCCAGCAGCACCGGGGGGGAGCTTTGGGATACGCAGTATTTT. Translation: CASSTGGELWDTQYF. J is TRBJ2-3 and V is TRBV5-4; 8 bases agree with TRBD2. Per germline, CDR1 SGHNT and CDR2 YYREEE (reference sequence). V trimming: 4 bases; J trimming: 6 bases; junction bases outside the gene matches: 10. The CDR3 is 15 amino acids.

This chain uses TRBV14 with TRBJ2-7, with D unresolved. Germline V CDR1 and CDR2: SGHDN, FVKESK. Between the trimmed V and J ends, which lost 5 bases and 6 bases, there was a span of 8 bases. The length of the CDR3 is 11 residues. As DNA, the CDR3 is TGTGCCAGCAGCGTCTTCGGCGAGCAGTACTTC. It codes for CASSVFGEQYF.

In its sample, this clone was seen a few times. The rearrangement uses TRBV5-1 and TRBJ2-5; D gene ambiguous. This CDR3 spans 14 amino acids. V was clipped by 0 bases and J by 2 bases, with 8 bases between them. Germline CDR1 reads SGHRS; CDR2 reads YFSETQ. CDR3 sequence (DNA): TGCGCCAGCAGCTTGGCCGGTCCTCAAGAGACCCAGTACTTC. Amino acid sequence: CASSLAGPQETQYF.

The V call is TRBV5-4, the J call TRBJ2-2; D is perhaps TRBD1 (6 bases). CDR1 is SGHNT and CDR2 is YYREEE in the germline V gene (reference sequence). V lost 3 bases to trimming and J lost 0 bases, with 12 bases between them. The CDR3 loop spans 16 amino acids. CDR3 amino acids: CASSWPTGPNTGELFF. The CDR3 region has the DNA TGTGCCAGCAGCTGGCCGACAGGACCGAACACCGGGGAGCTGTTTTTT.